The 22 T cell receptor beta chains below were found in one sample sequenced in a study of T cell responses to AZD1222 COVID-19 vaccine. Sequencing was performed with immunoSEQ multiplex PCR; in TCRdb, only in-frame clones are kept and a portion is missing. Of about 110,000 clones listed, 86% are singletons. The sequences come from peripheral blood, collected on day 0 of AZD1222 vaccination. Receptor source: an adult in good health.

This CDR3 is CASSFWGPGELFF. In DNA form, the CDR3 reads TGTGCCAGCAGTTTCTGGGGGCCCGGGGAGCTGTTTTTT. The chain recombines TRBV27 with TRBJ2-2, with a possible D match to TRBD1 (6 bases). This CDR3 is 13 amino acids long. CDR1 and CDR2 from the germline V gene are MNHEY and SMNVEV (reference sequence). V lost 3 bases, J lost 6 bases, and 8 bases lay in between.

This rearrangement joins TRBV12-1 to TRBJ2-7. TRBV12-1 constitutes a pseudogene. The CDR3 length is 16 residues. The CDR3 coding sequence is TGTGCCAGCAGCTGCCGGGACCCTGGTCCTTCCTACGAGCAGTACTTC. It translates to CASSCRDPGPSYEQYF.

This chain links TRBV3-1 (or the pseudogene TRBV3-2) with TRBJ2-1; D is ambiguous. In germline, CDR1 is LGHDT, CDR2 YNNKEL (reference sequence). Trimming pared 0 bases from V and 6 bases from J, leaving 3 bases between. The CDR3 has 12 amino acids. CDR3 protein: CASSQDGNEQFF. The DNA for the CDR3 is TGTGCCAGCAGCCAAGATGGCAATGAGCAGTTCTTC.

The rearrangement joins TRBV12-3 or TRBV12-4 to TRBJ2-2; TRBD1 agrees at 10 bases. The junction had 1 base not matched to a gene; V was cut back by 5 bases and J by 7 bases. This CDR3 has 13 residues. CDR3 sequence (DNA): TGTGCCAGCAGTGGACAGGGGGACGGGGAGCTGTTTTTT. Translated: CASSGQGDGELFF.

The CDR3 here is CASSEQAYNEQFF. CDR3 DNA sequence: TGTGCCAGCAGCGAACAGGCCTACAATGAGCAGTTCTTC. The chain is built from TRBV9 and TRBJ2-1, with a weak D call TRBD1 (5 bases). Trimming took off 3 bases at V and 2 bases at J, with 6 bases between the two ends. Germline assignment: CDR1 SGDLS and CDR2 YYNGEE. The CDR3 totals 13 residues.

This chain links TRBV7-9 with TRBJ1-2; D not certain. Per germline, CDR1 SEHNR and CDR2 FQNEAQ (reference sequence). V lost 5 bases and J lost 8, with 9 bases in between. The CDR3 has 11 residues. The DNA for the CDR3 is TGTGCCAGCAGCACAGATGTAGGCTACACCTTC. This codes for CASSTDVGYTF.

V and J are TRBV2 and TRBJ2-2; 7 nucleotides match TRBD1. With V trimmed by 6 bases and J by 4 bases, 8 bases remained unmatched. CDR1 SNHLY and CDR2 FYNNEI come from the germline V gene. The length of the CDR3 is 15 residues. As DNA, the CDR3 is TGTGCCAGCAGACTCGGGACAGTAGGCACCGGGGAGCTGTTTTTT. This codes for CASRLGTVGTGELFF.

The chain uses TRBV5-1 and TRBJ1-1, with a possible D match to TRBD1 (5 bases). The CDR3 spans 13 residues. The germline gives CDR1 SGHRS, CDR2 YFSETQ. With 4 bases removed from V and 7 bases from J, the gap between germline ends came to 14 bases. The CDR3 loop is CASSTFLGVEAFF. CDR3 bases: TGCGCCAGCAGCACATTTCTAGGGGTTGAAGCTTTCTTT.

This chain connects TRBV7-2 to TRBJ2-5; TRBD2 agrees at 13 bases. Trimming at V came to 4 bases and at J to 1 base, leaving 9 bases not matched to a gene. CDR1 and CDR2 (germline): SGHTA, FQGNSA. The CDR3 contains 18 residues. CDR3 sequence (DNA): TGTGCCAGCAGCTCACGACTAGCGGGGGGCCCTTTCCAAGAGACCCAGTACTTC. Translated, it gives CASSSRLAGGPFQETQYF.

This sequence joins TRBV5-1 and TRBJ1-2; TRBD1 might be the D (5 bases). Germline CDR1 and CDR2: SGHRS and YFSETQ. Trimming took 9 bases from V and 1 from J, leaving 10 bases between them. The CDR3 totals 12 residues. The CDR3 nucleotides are TGCGCCACTTCGGGGGATAACTATGGCTACACCTTC. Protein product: CATSGDNYGYTF.

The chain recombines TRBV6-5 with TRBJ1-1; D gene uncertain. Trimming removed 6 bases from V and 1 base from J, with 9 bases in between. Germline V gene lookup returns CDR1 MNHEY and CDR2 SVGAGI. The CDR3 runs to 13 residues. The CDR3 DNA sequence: TGTGCCAGCAGAGGACTGCAGAACACTGAAGCTTTCTTT. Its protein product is CASRGLQNTEAFF.

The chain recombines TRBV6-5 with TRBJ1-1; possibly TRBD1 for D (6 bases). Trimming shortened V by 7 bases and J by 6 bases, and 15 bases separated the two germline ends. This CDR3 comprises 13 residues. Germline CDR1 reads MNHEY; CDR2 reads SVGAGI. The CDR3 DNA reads TGTGCCAGCACCGAGGGGGGGCTCGCTGAAGCTTTCTTT. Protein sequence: CASTEGGLAEAFF.

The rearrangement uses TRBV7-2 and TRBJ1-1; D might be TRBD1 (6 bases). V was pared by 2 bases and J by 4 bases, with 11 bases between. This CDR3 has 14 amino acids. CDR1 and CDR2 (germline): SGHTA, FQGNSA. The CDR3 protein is CASSLLNRVTEAFF. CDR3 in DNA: TGTGCCAGCAGCTTACTAAACAGGGTCACTGAAGCTTTCTTT.

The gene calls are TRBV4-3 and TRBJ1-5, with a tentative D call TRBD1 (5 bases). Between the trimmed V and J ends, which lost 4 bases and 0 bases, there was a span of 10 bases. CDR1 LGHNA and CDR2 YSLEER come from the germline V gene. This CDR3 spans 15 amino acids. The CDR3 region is CASSPDSYSNQPQHF. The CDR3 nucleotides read TGCGCCAGCAGCCCAGACAGCTATAGCAATCAGCCCCAGCATTTT.

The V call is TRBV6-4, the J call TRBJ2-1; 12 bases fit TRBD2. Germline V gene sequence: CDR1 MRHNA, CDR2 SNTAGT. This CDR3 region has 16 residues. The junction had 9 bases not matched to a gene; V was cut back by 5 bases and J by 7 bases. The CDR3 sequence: CASSRASGGAENEQFF. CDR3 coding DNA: TGTGCCAGCAGTCGAGCTAGCGGGGGGGCCGAGAATGAGCAGTTCTTC.

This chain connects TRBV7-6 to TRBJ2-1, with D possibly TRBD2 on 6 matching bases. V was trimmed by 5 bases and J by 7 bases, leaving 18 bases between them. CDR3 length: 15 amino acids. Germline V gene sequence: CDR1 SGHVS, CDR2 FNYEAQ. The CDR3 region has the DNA TGTGCCAGCAGCATTCAGGGAGGAGTGGGAAATGAGCAGTTCTTC. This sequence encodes CASSIQGGVGNEQFF.

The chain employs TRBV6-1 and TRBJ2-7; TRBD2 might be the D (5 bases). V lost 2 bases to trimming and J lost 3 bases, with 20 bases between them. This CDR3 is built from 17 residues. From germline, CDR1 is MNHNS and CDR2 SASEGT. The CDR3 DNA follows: TGTGCCAGCAGTGAATCTACGGGATATGACTACTACTACGAGCAGTACTTC. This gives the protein CASSESTGYDYYYEQYF.

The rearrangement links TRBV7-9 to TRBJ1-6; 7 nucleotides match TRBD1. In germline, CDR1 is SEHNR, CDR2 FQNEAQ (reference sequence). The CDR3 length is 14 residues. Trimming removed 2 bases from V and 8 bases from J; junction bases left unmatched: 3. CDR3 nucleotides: TGTGCCAGCAGCTTAATGGGACAGCATTCACCCCTCCACTTT. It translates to CASSLMGQHSPLHF.

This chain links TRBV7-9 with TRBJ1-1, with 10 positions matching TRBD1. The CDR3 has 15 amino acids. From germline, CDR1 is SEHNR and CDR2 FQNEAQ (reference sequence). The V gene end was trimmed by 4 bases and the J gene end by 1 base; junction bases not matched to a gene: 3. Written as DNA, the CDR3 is TGTGCCAGCAGCTGGGGGACAGGGGCGAACACTGAAGCTTTCTTT. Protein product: CASSWGTGANTEAFF.

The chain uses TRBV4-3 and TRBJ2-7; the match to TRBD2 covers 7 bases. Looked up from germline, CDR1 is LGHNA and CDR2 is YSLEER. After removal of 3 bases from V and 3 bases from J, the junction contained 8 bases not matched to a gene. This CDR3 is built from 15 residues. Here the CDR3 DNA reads TGCGCCAGCAGCCAGGCCACTAGCGCGATCTACGAGCAGTACTTC. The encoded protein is CASSQATSAIYEQYF.

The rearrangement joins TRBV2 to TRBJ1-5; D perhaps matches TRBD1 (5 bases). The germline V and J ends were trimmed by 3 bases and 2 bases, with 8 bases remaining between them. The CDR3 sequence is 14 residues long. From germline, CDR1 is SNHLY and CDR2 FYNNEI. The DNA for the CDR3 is TGTGCCAGCAGTGACAGGGATGGCAATCAGCCCCAGCATTTT. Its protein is CASSDRDGNQPQHF.

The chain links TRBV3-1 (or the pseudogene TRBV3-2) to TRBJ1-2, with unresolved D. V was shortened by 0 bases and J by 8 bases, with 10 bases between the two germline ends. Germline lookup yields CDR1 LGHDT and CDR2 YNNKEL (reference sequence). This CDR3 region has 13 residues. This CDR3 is CASSQDGKAGYTF. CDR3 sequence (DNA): TGTGCCAGCAGCCAAGATGGGAAGGCAGGCTACACCTTC.